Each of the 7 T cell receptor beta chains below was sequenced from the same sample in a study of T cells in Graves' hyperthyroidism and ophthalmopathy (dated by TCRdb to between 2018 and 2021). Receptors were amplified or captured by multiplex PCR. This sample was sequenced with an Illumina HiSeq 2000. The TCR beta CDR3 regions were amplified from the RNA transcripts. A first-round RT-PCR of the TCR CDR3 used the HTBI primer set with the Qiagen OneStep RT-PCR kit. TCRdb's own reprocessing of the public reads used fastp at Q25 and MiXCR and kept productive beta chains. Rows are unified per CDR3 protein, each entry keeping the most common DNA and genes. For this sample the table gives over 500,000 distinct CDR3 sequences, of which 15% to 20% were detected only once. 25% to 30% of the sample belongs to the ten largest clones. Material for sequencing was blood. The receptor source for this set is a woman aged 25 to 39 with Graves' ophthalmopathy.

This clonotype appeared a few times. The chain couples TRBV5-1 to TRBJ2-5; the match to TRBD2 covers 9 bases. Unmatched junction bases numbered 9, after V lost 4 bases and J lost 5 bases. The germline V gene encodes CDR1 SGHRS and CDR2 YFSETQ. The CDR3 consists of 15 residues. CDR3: CASSPIAGVGETQYF. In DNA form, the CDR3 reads TGCGCCAGCAGCCCGATAGCGGGAGTGGGGGAGACCCAGTACTTC.

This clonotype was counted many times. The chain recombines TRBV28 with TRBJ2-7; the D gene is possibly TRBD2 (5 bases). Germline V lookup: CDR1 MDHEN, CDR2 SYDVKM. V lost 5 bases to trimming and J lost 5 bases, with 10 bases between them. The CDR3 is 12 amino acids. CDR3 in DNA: TGTGCCAGCAGTGGCGACGGGGACGAGCAGTACTTC. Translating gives CASSGDGDEQYF.

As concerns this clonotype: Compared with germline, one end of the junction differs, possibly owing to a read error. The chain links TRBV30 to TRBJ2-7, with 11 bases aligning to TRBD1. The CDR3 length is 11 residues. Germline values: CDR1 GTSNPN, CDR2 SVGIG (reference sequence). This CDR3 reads CGTGGGYEQYF. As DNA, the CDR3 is TGCGGGACAGGGGGGGGCTACGAGCAGTACTTC.

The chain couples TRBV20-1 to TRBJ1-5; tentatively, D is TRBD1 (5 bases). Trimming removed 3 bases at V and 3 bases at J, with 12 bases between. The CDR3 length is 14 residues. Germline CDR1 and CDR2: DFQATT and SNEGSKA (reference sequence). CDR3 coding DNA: TGCAGTGCTAGCGAGGGGTCCCCCAATCAGCCCCAGCATTTT. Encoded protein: CSASEGSPNQPQHF.

The CDR3 spells CASSVGPGTGEDEQYF. CDR3 DNA sequence: TGTGCCAGCAGCGTCGGACCCGGGACAGGAGAAGACGAGCAGTACTTC. The J gene is TRBJ2-7, the V gene TRBV9; 8 bases are shared with TRBD1. The CDR3 covers 16 residues. The V segment lost 2 bases and the J segment 5 bases; nucleotides outside the gene matches: 12. CDR1 and CDR2 from the germline V gene are SGDLS and YYNGEE. The full variable domain, completed using reference TRBV9 and TRBJ2-7, is DSGVTQTPKHLITATGQRVTLRCSPRSGDLSVYWYQQSLDQGLQFLIQYYNGEERAKGNILERFSAQQFPDLHSELNLSSLELGDSALYFCASSVGPGTGEDEQYFGPGTRLTVT.

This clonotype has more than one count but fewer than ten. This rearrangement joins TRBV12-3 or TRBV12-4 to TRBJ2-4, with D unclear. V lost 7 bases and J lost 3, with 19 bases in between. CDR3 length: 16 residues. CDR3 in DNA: TGTGCCAGCACCACGGCCCTCCTAGGCGACAAAAACATTCAGTACTTC. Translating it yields CASTTALLGDKNIQYF.

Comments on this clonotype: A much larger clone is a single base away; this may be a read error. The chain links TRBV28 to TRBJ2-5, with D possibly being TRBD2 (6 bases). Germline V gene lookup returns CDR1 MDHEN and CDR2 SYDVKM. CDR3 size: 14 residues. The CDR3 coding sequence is TGTGCCAGCAGCCAAGGAGGGACCCGGGAGACCCGGTACTTC. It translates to CASSQGGTRETRYF.